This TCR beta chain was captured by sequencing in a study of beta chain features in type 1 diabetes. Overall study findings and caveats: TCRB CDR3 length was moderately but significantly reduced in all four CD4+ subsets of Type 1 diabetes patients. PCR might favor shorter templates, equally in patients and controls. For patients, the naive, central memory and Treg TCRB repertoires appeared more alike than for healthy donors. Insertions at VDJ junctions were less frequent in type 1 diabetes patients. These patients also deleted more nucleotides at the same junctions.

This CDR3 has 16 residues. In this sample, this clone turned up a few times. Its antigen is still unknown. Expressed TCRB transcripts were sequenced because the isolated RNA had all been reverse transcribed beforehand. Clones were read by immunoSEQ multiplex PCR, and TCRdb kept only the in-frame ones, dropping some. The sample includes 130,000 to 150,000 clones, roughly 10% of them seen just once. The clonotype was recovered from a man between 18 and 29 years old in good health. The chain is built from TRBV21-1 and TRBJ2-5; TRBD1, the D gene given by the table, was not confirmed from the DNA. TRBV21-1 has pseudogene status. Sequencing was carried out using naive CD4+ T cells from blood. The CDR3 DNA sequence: TGTGCCAGCAGCAACCTTCGCGACAGGGGCCAAGAGACCCAGTACTTC. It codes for CASSNLRDRGQETQYF.